This record covers a single T cell receptor beta chain. Its target is unknown. The data belong to a study of T cells in localized non-small cell lung cancer. Germline lookup yields CDR1 LNHDA and CDR2 SQIVND (reference sequence). V was clipped by 2 bases and J by 2 bases; unmatched bases: 3. The CDR3 loop spans 15 amino acids. Whole-study results and caveats: Adjacent lung was found to contain a median approximately 62 of the top 100 tumor clones.

TCRdb's copy holds only in-frame clones and misses some; the assay was immunoSEQ multiplex PCR. This sample yields around 35,000 clones, of which 93% are seen a single time; 7% to 9% belongs to the top ten. The chain joins TRBV19 to TRBJ2-3, with TRBD2 matching 8 bases. The sample consisted of peripheral blood, taken before any cancer treatment. This clonotype was sampled from a female donor over 55 with stage I lung adenocarcinoma. The CDR3 region is CASSIRAGATDTQYF. The CDR3 DNA reads as TGTGCCAGTAGTATACGAGCGGGAGCCACAGATACGCAGTATTTT.